The source of this T cell receptor beta chain is a study of blood T cell repertoires in COVID-19. Clones were read by immunoSEQ multiplex PCR, and TCRdb kept only the in-frame ones, dropping some. The data contain more than 200,000 clones, 85% to 90% of them singletons. Germline loops: CDR1 LGHNA, CDR2 YSLEER. The CDR3 is 18 residues long. V lost 6 bases to trimming and J lost 0 bases; unmatched junction nucleotides: 5. The source material was peripheral blood. The sequence came from an elderly man with acute or convalescent COVID-19. This sequence joins TRBV4-3 and TRBJ2-6; 13 bases fit TRBD2. The CDR3 region is CASRSLAGGGSGANVLTF. The CDR3 region has the DNA TGCGCCAGCAGGTCACTAGCGGGAGGGGGCTCTGGGGCCAACGTCCTGACTTTC.